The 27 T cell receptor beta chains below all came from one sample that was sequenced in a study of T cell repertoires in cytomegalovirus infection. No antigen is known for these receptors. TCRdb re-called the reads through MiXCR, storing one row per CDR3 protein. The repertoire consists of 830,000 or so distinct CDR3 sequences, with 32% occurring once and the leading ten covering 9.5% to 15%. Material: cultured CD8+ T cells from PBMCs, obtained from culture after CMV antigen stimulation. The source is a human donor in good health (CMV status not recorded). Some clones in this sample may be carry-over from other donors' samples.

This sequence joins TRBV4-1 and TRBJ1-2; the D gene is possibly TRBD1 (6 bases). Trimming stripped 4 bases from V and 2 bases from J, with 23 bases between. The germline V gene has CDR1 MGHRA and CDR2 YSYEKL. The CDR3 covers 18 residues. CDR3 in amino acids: CASSRSIQRAGTNYGYTF. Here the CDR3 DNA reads TGCGCCAGCAGCCGCTCGATTCAAAGGGCAGGGACAAACTATGGCTACACCTTC.

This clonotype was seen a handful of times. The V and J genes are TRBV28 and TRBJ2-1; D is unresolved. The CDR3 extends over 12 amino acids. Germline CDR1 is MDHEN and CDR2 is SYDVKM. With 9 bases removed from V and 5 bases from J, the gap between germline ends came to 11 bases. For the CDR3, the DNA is TGTGCCAGTAAAAGGACCGACAATGAGCAGTTCTTC. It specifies CASKRTDNEQFF.

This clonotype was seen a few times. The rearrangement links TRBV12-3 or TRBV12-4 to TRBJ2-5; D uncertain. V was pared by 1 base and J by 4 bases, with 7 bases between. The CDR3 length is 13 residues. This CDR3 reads CASSLEHSETQYF. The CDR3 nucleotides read TGTGCCAGCAGTTTAGAACACTCAGAGACCCAGTACTTC.

CDR3 coding DNA: TGTGCCAGCAGTTTAAGGGGGGACCCCTACAATGAGCAGTTCTTC. This translates into CASSLRGDPYNEQFF. J is TRBJ2-1 and V is TRBV12-3 or TRBV12-4, with D perhaps given as TRBD1 or TRBD2 (6 bases each). The CDR3 totals 15 residues. The V and J ends lost 2 bases and 2 bases respectively, with 10 bases between them.

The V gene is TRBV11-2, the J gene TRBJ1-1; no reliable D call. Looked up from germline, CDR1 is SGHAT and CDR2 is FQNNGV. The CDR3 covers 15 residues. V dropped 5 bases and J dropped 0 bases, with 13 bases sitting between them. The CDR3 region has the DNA TGTGCCAGCAGCCCCCTGGGAGGGCTGAACACTGAAGCTTTCTTT. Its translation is CASSPLGGLNTEAFF.

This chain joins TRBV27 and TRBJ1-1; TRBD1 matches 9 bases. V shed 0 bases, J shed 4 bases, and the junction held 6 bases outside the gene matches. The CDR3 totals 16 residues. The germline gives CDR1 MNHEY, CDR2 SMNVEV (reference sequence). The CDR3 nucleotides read TGTGCCAGCAGTTTATCGACAGGGGGTCTTCGCACTGAAGCTTTCTTT. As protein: CASSLSTGGLRTEAFF.

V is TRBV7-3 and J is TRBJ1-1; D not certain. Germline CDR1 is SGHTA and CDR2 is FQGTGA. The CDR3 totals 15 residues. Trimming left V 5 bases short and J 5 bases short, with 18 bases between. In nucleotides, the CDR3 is TGTGCCAGCAGCGCTGATGAGGGCTTGGGAACTGAAGCTTTCTTT. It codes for CASSADEGLGTEAFF.

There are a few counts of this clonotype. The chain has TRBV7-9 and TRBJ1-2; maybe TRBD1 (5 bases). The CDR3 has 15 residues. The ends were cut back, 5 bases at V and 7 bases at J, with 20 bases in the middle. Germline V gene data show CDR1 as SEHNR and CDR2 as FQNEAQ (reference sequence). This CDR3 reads CASSGPRTIELGYTF. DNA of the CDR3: TGTGCCAGCAGCGGACCACGGACAATCGAACTTGGCTACACCTTC.

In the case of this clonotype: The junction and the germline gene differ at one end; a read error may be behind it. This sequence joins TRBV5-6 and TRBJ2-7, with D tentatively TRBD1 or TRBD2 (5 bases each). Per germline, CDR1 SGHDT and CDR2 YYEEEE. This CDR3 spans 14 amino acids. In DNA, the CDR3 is TGTGCCAGCAGCGCCTGGGACGGAACCTACGAGCAGCACTTC. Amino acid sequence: CASSAWDGTYEQHF.

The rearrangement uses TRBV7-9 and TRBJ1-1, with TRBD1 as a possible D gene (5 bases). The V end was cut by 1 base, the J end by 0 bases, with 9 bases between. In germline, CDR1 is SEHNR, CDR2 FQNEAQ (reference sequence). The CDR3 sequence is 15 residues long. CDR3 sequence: CASSLGVGVNTEAFF. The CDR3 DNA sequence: TGTGCCAGCAGCTTAGGGGTGGGGGTGAACACTGAAGCTTTCTTT.

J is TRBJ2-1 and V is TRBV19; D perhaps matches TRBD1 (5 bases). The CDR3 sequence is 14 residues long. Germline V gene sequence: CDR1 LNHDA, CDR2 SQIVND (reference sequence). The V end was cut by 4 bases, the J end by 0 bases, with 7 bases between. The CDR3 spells CASSRQSSYNEQFF. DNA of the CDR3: TGTGCCAGTAGTAGACAGAGCTCCTACAATGAGCAGTTCTTC.

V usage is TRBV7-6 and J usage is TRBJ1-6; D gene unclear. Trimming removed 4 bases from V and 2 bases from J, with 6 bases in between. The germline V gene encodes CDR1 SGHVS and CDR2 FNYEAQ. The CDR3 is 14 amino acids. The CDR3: CASSSAAYNSPLHF. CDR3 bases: TGTGCCAGCAGCTCTGCAGCCTATAATTCACCCCTCCACTTT.

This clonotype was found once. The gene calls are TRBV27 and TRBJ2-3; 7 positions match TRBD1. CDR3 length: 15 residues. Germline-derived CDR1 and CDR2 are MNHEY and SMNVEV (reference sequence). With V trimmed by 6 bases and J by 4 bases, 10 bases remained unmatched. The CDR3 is CASRKATGAPDTQYF. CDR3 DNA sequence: TGTGCCAGCAGAAAGGCAACAGGGGCCCCAGATACGCAGTATTTT.

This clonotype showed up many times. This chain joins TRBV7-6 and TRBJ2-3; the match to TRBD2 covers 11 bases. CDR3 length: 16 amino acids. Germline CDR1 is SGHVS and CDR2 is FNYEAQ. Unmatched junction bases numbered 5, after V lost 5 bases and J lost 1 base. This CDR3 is CASSPGTSGRTDTQYF. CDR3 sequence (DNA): TGTGCCAGCAGCCCGGGGACTAGCGGACGCACAGATACGCAGTATTTT. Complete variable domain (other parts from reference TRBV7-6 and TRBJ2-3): GAGVSQSPRYKVTKRGQDVALRCDPISGHVSLYWYRQALGQGPEFLTYFNYEAQQDKSGLPNDRFSAERPEGSISTLTIQRTEQRDSAMYRCASSPGTSGRTDTQYFGPGTRLTVL.

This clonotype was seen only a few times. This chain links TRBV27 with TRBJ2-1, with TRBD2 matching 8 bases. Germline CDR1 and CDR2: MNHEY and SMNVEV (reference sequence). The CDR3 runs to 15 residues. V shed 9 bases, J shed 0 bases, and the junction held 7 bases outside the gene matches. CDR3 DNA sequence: TGTGCCAGTAGAATAAGCGGGAGCTCCTACAATGAGCAGTTCTTC. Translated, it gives CASRISGSSYNEQFF.

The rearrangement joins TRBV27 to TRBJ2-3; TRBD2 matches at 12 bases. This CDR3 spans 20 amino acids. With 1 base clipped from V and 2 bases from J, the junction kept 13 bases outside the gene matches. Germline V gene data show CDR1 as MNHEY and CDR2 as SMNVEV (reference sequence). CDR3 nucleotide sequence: TGTGCCAGCAGTTTATACGGCCTAGCGGGGGGGACCCCATTCACAGATACGCAGTATTTT. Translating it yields CASSLYGLAGGTPFTDTQYF.

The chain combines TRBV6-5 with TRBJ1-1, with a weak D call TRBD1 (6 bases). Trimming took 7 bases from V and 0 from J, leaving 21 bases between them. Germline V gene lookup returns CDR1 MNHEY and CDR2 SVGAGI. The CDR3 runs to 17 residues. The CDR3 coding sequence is TGTGCCAGCACCCAAGAGAGTGGGGGCACGATGAACACTGAAGCTTTCTTT. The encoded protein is CASTQESGGTMNTEAFF.

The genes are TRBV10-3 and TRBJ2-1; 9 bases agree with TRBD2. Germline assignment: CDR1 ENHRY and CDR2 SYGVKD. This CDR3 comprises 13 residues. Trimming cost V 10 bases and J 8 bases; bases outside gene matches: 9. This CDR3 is CATGERGDDEQFF. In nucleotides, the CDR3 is TGTGCCACCGGGGAGCGGGGGGATGATGAGCAGTTCTTC.

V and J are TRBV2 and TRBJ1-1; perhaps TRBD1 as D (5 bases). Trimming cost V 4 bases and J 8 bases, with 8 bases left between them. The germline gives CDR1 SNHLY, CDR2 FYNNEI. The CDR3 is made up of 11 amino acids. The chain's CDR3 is CASSGGQEAFF. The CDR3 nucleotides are TGTGCCAGCAGTGGGGGCCAGGAAGCTTTCTTT. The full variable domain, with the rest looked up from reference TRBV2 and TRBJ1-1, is EPEVTQTPSHQVTQMGQEVILRCVPISNHLYFYWYRQILGQKVEFLVSFYNNEISEKSEIFDDQFSVERPDGSNFTLKIRSTKLEDSAMYFCASSGGQEAFFGQGTRLTVV.

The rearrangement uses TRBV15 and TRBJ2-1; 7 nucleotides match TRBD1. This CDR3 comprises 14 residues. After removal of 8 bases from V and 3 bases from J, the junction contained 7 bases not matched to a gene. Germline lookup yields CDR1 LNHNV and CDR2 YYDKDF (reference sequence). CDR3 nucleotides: TGTGCCACCGGTTGGTGGGACAGCTACAATGAGCAGTTCTTC. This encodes CATGWWDSYNEQFF.

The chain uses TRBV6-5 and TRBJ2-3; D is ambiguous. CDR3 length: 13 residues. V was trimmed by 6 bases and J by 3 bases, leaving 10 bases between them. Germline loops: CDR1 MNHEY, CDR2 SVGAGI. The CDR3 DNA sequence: TGTGCCAGCAGCATCTACCCGACAGATACGCAGTATTTT. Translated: CASSIYPTDTQYF.

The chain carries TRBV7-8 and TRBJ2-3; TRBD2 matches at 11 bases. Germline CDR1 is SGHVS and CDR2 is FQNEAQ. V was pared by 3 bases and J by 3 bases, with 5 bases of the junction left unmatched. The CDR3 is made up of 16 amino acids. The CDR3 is CASSFRTSGLTDTQYF. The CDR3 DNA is TGTGCCAGCAGCTTCCGGACTAGCGGGCTGACAGATACGCAGTATTTT.

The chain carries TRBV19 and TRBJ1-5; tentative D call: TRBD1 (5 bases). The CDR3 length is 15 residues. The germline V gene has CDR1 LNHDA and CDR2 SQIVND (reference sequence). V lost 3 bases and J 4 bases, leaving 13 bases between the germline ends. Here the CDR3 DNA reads TGTGCCAGTAGTATGTCGCAGGGCGTTAATCAGCCCCAGCATTTT. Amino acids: CASSMSQGVNQPQHF.

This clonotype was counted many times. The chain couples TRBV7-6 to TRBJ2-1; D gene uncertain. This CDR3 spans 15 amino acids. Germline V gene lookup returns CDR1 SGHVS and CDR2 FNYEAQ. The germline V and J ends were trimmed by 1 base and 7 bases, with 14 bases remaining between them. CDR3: CASSLGSRPKNEQFF. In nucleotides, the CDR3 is TGTGCCAGCAGCTTAGGAAGCAGGCCTAAGAATGAGCAGTTCTTC.

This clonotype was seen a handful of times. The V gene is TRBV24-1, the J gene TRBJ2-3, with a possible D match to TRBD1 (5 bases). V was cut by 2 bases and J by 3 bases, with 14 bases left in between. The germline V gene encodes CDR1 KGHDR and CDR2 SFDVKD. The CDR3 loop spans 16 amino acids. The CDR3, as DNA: TGTGCCACCAGTGATTCTTCAGGGATCTGGACAGATACGCAGTATTTT. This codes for CATSDSSGIWTDTQYF.

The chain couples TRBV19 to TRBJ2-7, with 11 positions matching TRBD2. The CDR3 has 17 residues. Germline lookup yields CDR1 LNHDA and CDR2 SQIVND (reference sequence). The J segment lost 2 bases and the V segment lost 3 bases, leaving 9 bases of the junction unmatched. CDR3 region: CASSILQLAGVPYEQYF. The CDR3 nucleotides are TGTGCCAGTAGTATCCTTCAACTAGCGGGGGTGCCCTACGAGCAGTACTTC. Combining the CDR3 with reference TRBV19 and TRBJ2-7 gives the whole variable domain DGGITQSPKYLFRKEGQNVTLSCEQNLNHDAMYWYRQDPGQGLRLIYYSQIVNDFQKGDIAEGYSVSREKKESFPLTVTSAQKNPTAFYLCASSILQLAGVPYEQYFGPGTRLTVT.

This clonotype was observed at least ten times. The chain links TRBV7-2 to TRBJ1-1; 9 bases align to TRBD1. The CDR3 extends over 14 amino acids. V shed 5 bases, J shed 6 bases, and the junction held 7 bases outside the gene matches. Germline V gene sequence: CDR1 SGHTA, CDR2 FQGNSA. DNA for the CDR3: TGTGCCAGCAGCGCCGGACAGGGGAGGGCTGAAGCTTTCTTT. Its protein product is CASSAGQGRAEAFF.